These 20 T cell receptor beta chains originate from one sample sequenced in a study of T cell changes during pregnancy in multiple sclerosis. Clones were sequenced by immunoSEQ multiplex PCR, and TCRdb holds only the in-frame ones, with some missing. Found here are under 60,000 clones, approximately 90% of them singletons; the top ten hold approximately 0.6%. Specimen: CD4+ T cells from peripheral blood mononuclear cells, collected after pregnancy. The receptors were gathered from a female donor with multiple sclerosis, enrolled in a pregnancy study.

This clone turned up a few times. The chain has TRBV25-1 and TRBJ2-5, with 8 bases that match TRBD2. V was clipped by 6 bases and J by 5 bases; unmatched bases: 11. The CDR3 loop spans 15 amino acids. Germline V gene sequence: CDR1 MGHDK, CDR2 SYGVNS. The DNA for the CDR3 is TGTGCCAGCAGCCCCGGGACTAGAGGGACGGAGACCCAGTACTTC. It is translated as CASSPGTRGTETQYF.

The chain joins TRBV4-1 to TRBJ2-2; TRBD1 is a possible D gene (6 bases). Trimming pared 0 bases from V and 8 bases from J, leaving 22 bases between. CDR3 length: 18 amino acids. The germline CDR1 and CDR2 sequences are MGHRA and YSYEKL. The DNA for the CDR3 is TGCGCCAGCAGCCAAGAGGGGGCTACGGCTCACCCTCCTGGGGAGCTGTTTTTT. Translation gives CASSQEGATAHPPGELFF.

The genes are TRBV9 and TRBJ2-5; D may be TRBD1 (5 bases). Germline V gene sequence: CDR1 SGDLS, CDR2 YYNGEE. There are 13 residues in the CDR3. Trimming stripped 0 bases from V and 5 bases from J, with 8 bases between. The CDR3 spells CASSVGGAETQYF. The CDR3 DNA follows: TGTGCCAGCAGCGTAGGGGGCGCGGAGACCCAGTACTTC. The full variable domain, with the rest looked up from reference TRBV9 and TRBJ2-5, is DSGVTQTPKHLITATGQRVTLRCSPRSGDLSVYWYQQSLDQGLQFLIQYYNGEERAKGNILERFSAQQFPDLHSELNLSSLELGDSALYFCASSVGGAETQYFGPGTRLLVL.

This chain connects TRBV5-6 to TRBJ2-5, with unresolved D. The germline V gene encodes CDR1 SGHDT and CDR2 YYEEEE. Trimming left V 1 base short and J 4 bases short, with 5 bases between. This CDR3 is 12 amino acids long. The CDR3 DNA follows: TGTGCCAGCAGCTTGTTCGGAGAGACCCAGTACTTC. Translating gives CASSLFGETQYF.

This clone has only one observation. The chain's CDR3 is CASSFLPDTAPYGYTF. The CDR3 DNA sequence: TGTGCCAGCAGCTTTCTCCCGGACACCGCTCCCTATGGCTACACCTTC. V gene TRBV7-9 combines with J gene TRBJ1-2; tentative D call: TRBD1 (5 bases). Trimming shortened V by 3 bases and J by 4 bases, and 18 bases separated the two germline ends. The CDR3 extends over 16 amino acids. Per germline, CDR1 SEHNR and CDR2 FQNEAQ (reference sequence).

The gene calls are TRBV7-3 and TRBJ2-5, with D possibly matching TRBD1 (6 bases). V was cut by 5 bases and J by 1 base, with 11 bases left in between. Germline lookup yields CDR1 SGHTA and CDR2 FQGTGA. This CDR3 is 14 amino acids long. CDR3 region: CASSRSRGQETQYF. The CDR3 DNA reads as TGTGCCAGCAGCCGTTCCAGGGGCCAAGAGACCCAGTACTTC.

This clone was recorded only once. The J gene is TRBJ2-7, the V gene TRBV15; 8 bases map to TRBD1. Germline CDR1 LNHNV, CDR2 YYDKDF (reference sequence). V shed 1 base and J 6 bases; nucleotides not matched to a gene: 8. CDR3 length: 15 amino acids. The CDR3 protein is CATSRGDRLRGEQYF. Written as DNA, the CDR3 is TGTGCCACCAGCAGAGGGGACAGGTTGAGGGGCGAGCAGTACTTC.

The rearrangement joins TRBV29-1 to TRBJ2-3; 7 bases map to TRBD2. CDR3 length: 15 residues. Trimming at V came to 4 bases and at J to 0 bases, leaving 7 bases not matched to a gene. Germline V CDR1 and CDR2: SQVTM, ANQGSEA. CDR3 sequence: CSVGGGKGSTDTQYF. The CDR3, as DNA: TGCAGCGTTGGGGGGGGAAAGGGAAGCACAGATACGCAGTATTTT.

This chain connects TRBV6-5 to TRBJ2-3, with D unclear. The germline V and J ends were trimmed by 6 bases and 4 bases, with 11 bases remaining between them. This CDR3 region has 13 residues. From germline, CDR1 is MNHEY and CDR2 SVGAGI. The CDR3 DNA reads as TGTGCCAGCAGCCGTACTTTAGCAGATACGCAGTATTTT. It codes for CASSRTLADTQYF.

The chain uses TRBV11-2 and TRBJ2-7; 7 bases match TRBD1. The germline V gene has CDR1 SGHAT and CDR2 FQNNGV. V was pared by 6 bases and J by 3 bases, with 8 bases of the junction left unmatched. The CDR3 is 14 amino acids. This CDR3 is CASRSRGDSYEQYF. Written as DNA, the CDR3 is TGTGCCAGCAGATCTAGAGGGGACAGCTACGAGCAGTACTTC.

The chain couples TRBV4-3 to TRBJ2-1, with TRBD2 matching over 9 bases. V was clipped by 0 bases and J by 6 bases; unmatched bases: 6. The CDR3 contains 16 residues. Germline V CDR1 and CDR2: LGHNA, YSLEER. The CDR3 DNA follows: TGCGCCAGCAGCCAAGATGGGCTAGCGGGGACCAATGAGCAGTTCTTC. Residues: CASSQDGLAGTNEQFF.

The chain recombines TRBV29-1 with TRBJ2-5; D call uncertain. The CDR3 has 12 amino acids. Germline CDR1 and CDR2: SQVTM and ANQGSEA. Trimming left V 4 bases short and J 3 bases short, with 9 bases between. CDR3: CSVGASEETQYF. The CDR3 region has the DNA TGCAGCGTTGGGGCGAGTGAAGAGACCCAGTACTTC.

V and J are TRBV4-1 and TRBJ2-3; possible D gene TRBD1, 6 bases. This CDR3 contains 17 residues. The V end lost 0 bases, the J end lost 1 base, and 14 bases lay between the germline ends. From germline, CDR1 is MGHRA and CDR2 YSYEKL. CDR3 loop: CASSQEGPEGGTDTQYF. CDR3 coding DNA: TGCGCCAGCAGCCAAGAGGGGCCTGAGGGGGGCACAGATACGCAGTATTTT.

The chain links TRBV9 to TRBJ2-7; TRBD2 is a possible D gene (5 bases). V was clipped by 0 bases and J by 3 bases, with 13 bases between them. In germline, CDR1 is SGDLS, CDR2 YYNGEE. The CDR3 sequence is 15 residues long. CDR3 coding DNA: TGTGCCAGCAGCGTAGATCTGGGCGCGGGCTACGAGCAGTACTTC. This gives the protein CASSVDLGAGYEQYF. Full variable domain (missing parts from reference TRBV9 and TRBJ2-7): DSGVTQTPKHLITATGQRVTLRCSPRSGDLSVYWYQQSLDQGLQFLIQYYNGEERAKGNILERFSAQQFPDLHSELNLSSLELGDSALYFCASSVDLGAGYEQYFGPGTRLTVT.

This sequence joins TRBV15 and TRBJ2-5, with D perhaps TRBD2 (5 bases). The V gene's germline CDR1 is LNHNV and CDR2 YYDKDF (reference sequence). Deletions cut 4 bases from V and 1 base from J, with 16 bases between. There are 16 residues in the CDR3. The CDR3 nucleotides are TGTGCCACCAGCACCCTTCCTGGGCTAGCCCAAGAGACCCAGTACTTC. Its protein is CATSTLPGLAQETQYF.

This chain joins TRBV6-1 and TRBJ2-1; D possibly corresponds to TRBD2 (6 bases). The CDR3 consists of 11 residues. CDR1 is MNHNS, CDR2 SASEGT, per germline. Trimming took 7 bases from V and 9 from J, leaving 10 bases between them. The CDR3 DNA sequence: TGTGCCAGCACTCTCGGGGGTGAGCAGTTCTTC. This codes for CASTLGGEQFF.

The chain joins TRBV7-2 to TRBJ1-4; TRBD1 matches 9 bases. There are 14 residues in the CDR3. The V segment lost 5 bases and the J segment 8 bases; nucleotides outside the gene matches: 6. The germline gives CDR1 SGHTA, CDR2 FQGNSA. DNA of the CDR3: TGTGCCAGCAGCCTCCGGGACAGGGCAGAAAAACTGTTTTTT. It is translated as CASSLRDRAEKLFF.

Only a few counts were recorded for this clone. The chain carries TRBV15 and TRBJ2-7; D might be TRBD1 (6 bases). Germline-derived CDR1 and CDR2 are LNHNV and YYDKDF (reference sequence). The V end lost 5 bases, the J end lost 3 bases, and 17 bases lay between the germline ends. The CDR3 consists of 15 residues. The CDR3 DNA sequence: TGTGCCACCAGCCCCCGCCGGGACACGAACTACGAGCAGTACTTC. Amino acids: CATSPRRDTNYEQYF.

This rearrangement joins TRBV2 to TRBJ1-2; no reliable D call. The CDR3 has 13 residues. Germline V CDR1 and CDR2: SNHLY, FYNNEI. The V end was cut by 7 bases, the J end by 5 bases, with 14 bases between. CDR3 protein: CASTPTPLYGYTF. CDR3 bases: TGTGCCAGCACCCCCACTCCTCTTTATGGCTACACCTTC.

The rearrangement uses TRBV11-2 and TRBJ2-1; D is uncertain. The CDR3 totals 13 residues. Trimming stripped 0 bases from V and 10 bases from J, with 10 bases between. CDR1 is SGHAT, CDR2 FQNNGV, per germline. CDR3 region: CASSLENSREQFF. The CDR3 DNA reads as TGTGCCAGCAGCTTAGAAAATAGTCGGGAGCAGTTCTTC.